This T cell receptor (beta chain) comes out of a study of glioma-infiltrating T cells after dendritic cell vaccination. Sequencing used immunoSEQ multiplex PCR; TCRdb keeps in-frame clones, though not all of them. Here the sample spans tens of thousands of clones, over 75% being singletons. Described time point: after dendritic cell vaccination, including at tumor progression/relapse. Only patients with spare fresh-frozen tumor and over two years of follow-up were included. Blood PBMC samples: pre-vaccination, two weeks post third vaccination, and at tumor progression. The sample was blood, taken after dendritic cell vaccination. This clonotype was obtained from a human donor with glioblastoma.

The CDR3 loop reads CASSPNSYGYTF. DNA of the CDR3: TGTGCCAGCAGCCCCAATTCATATGGCTACACCTTC. The chain is built from TRBV7-9 and TRBJ1-2; D gene ambiguous. Trimming shortened V by 5 bases and J by 5 bases, and 9 bases separated the two germline ends. The CDR3 has 12 amino acids. Per germline, CDR1 SEHNR and CDR2 FQNEAQ (reference sequence).